These 9 T cell receptor beta chains were all obtained from the same sample, sequenced in a study of shared clonotypes between healthy human individuals (dated by TCRdb to between 2020 and 2021). Libraries were constructed by the immunoSEQ multiplex PCR assay. TCRdb retrieved this table from immuneACCESS and kept in-frame rearrangements only. Not all clones are present; in checked studies, unresolved V genes account for under half, and no reason is known for the remainder. The sample has about 1.1 million clones on record, approximately 78% of them singletons. Clones ranked in the top ten supply roughly 0.62% of the sample. The sample comprised memory CD4+ T cells from PBMCs. In the paper's terms, the cell subset or site label means: CD45RA-negative fraction. The source is a man aged 18-30 years in good health. Some clones in this sample may be carry-over from other donors' samples.

Worth noting for this clone: Because the CDR3's place on the DNA is in doubt, the DNA is left out and the CDR3 is given as listed by TCRdb. The chain uses TRBV28 and TRBJ1-1; TRBD1, the table's D call, was not compared with the DNA. CDR1 and CDR2 from the germline V gene are MDHEN and SYDVKM. The CDR3 spans 15 residues, counting both ends. The CDR3 protein is CASSSSTGFYTEAFF.

This clone was recorded a few times. The chain combines TRBV4-1 with TRBJ2-1, with D perhaps matching TRBD2 (5 bases). The CDR3 runs to 19 residues. Germline V gene sequence: CDR1 MGHRA, CDR2 YSYEKL. V was clipped by 5 bases and J by 0 bases, with 23 bases between them. The CDR3 DNA is TGCGCCAGCAGCTCCTCTCGAGCGGAGGTCCGGAGCTCCTACAATGAGCAGTTCTTC. Amino acid sequence: CASSSSRAEVRSSYNEQFF.

The chain carries TRBV30 and TRBJ2-5, with a possible D match to TRBD1 (5 bases). Germline V gene lookup returns CDR1 GTSNPN and CDR2 SVGIG (reference sequence). Trimming removed 1 base from V and 4 bases from J, with 10 bases in between. The length of the CDR3 is 13 residues. Here the CDR3 reads CAWSDGRVETQYF. CDR3 sequence (DNA): TGTGCCTGGAGTGATGGCAGGGTAGAGACCCAGTACTTC.

With regard to this clone: One base away lies a much larger clone, so this may be a sequencing read error. Additional DNA sequences in this sample encode the identical CDR3. The V and J genes are TRBV28 and TRBJ2-7; the D is unclear. The CDR3 extends over 11 amino acids. Looked up from germline, CDR1 is MDHEN and CDR2 is SYDVKM. Trimming removed 3 bases at V and 4 bases at J, with 4 bases between. As DNA, the CDR3 is TGTGCCAGCAGTTTCCTTTACGAGCAGTACTTC. Amino acids: CASSFLYEQYF.

V gene TRBV18 combines with J gene TRBJ1-4; no definite D call. V was trimmed by 1 base and J by 7 bases, leaving 13 bases between them. The CDR3 runs to 15 residues. Germline CDR1 KGHSH, CDR2 LQKENI. CDR3 bases: TGTGCCAGCTCACCACGGACGGGGTCTATTGAAAAACTGTTTTTT. It specifies CASSPRTGSIEKLFF.

This clone was observed a few times. This chain uses TRBV11-2 with TRBJ2-4; D not certain. Germline V CDR1 and CDR2: SGHAT, FQNNGV. This CDR3 contains 15 residues. V lost 0 bases and J lost 6, with 12 bases in between. CDR3 in DNA: TGTGCCAGCAGCTTAGATCCGGGTAGGGCAAACATTCAGTACTTC. Translation: CASSLDPGRANIQYF.

The chain carries TRBV27 and TRBJ2-7, with 7 bases matching TRBD1. Germline V gene data show CDR1 as MNHEY and CDR2 as SMNVEV (reference sequence). This CDR3 comprises 15 residues. Unmatched junction bases numbered 10, after V lost 4 bases and J lost 4 bases. The CDR3 sequence is CASSYRGTGEYEQYF. The CDR3 region has the DNA TGTGCCAGCAGTTACAGGGGAACAGGGGAGTACGAGCAGTACTTC.

A note on this clone: One end of the junction fails to match germline, which may point to a read error. The chain joins TRBV4-2 to TRBJ2-1; perhaps TRBD2 as D (6 bases). The CDR3 is made up of 13 amino acids. Per the germline V gene, CDR1 is LGHNA and CDR2 is YNFKEQ. DNA of the CDR3: TGTGCCAGCAGCCAAGAGGCTAGCGCCCGGCGGGTCTTC. It codes for CASSQEASARRVF.

For this clone: The likely explanation is a read error, given a far larger clone one base away. V usage is TRBV4-1 and J usage is TRBJ1-1; TRBD1 matches at 7 bases. The germline gives CDR1 MGHRA, CDR2 YSYEKL. The ends lost 5 bases at V and 5 bases at J; junction bases unmatched: 8. The CDR3 has 14 residues. CDR3 region: CASSFVQGGTEAFF. The CDR3 bases are TGCGCCAGCAGCTTCGTTCAGGGGGGAACTGAAGCTTTCTTT.